This T cell receptor (beta chain) was sequenced for a study of blood T cell repertoires in COVID-19. Study in general: Sites across the United States, Italy and Spain contributed samples from acute and convalescent COVID-19. The analysed material was cDNA or gDNA that came from T cells, B-cell-depleted T cells, or PBMCs.

Per the original methods: The assay estimated nucleated cells by amplifying reference gene primers. Data came from immunoSEQ multiplex PCR; TCRdb stores just in-frame clones and leaves some out. That table gives V, J and clone size, and the DNA gave D and trimming. The data contain approximately 150,000 clones, more than 75% of them singletons. Germline CDR1 and CDR2: MGHDK and SYGVNS. The CDR3 spans 12 residues. V shed 4 bases, J shed 5 bases, and the junction held 2 bases outside the gene matches. This clone was found a few times. This receptor was obtained from a human donor with acute or convalescent COVID-19. The donor label of this sample is uncertain. The V and J genes are TRBV25-1 and TRBJ2-7, with 7 nucleotides matching TRBD2. The sample consisted of peripheral blood. Here the CDR3 reads CASSGGGDEQYV. The CDR3 coding sequence is TGTGCCAGCAGTGGGGGGGGAGACGAGCAGTACGTC.